This section outlines one TCR beta chain sequence together with its context. These data originate in a study of monozygotic twins with inflammatory bowel disease. Addition of UMIs with a 6-nucleotide sample barcode was achieved by template switching. TCRdb re-called the 5' RACE reads and catalogs CDR3 proteins one per entry, DNA excluded. The table lists some 200,000 distinct CDR3 sequences. The sequence derives from a human donor with ulcerative colitis or Crohn's disease, or a healthy co-twin of an affected twin (not recorded which). Sequenced: blood.

CDR3 sequence: CASSSGTASPYEQYF. The gene calls are TRBV7-9 and TRBJ2-7; TCRdb designates TRBD1, a call that cannot be tested without DNA. The CDR3 sequence is 15 residues long. CDR1 SEHNR and CDR2 FQNEAQ come from the germline V gene (reference sequence).